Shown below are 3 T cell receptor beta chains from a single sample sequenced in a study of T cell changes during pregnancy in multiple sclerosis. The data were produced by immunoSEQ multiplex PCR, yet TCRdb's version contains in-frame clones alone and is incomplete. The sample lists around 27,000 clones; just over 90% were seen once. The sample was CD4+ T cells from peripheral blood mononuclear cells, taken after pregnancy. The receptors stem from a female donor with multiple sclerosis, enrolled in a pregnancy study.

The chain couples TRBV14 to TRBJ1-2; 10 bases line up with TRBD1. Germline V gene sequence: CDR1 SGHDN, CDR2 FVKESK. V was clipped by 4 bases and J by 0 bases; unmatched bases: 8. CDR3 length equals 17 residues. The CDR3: CASSPLQGTGANYGYTF. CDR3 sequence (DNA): TGTGCCAGCAGCCCCCTGCAAGGGACAGGGGCTAACTATGGCTACACCTTC.

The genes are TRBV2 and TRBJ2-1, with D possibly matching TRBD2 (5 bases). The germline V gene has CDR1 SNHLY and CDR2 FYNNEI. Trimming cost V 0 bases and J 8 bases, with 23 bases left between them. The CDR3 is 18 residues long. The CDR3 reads CASSEARGTFQPRDEQFF. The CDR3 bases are TGTGCCAGCAGTGAAGCGCGTGGCACGTTCCAGCCGCGGGATGAGCAGTTCTTC. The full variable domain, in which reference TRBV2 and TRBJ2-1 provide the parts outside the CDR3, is EPEVTQTPSHQVTQMGQEVILRCVPISNHLYFYWYRQILGQKVEFLVSFYNNEISEKSEIFDDQFSVERPDGSNFTLKIRSTKLEDSAMYFCASSEARGTFQPRDEQFFGPGTRLTVL.

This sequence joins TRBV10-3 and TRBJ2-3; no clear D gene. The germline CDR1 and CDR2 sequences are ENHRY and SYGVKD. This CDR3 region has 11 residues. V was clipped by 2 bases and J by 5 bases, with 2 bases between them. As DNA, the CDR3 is TGTGCCATCAGTGAGCTAGATACGCAGTATTTT. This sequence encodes CAISELDTQYF.